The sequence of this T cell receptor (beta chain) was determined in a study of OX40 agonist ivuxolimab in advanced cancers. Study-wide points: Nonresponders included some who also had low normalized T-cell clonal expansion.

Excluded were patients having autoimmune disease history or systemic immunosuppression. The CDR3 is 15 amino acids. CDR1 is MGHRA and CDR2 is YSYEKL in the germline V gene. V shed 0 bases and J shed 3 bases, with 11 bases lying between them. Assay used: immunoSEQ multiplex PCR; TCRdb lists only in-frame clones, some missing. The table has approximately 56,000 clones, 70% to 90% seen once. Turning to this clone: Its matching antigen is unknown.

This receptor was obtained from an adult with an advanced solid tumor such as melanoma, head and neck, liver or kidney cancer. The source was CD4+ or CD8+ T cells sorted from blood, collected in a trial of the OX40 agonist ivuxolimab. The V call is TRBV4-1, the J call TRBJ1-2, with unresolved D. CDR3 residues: CASSQDSGRDYGYTF. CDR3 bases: TGCGCCAGCAGCCAAGATTCGGGCAGAGACTATGGCTACACCTTC.